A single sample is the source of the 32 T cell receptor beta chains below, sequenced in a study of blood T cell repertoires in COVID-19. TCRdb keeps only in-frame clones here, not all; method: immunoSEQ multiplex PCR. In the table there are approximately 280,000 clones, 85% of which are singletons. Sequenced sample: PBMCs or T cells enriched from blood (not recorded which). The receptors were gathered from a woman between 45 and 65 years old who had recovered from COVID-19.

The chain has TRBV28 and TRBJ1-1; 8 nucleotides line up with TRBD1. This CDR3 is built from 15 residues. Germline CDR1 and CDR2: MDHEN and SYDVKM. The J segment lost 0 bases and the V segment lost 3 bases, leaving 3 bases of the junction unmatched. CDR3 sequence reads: CASSLPQGVNTEAFF. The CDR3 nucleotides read TGTGCCAGCAGTTTGCCACAGGGGGTGAACACTGAAGCTTTCTTT. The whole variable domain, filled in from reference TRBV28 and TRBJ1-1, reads DVKVTQSSRYLVKRTGEKVFLECVQDMDHENMFWYRQDPGLGLRLIYFSYDVKMKEKGDIPEGYSVSREKKERFSLILESASTNQTSMYLCASSLPQGVNTEAFFGQGTRLTVV.

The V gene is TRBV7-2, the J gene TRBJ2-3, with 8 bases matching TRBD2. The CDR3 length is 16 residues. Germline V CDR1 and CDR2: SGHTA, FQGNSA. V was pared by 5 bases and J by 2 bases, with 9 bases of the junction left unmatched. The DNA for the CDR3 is TGTGCCAGCAGCCTCGCGGGCGGGAGGTCCACAGATACGCAGTATTTT. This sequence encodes CASSLAGGRSTDTQYF.

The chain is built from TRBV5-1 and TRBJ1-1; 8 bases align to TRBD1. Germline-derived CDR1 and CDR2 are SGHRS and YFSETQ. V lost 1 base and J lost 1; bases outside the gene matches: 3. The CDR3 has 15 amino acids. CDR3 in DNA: TGCGCCAGCAGCTTGCCCGACAGGGGGAACACTGAAGCTTTCTTT. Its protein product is CASSLPDRGNTEAFF.

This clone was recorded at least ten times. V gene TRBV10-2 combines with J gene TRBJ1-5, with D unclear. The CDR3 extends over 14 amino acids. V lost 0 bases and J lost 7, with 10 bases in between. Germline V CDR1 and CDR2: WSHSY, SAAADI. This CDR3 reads CASSESAEPQPQHF. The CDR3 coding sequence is TGCGCCAGCAGTGAGTCCGCGGAGCCCCAGCCCCAGCATTTT.

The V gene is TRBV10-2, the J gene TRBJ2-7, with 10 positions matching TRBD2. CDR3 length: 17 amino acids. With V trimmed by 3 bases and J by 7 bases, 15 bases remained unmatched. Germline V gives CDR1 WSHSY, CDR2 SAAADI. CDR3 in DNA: TGCGCCAGCAGTGAACCGGGTCAGGCTAGCGGGGGAGAAGAGCAGTACTTC. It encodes CASSEPGQASGGEEQYF.

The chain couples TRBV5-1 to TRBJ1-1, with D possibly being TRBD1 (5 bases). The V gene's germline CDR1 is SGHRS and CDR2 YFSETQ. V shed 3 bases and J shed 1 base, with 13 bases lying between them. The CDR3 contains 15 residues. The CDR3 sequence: CASSSLDTRNTEAFF. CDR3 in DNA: TGCGCCAGCAGCTCCCTGGACACACGGAACACTGAAGCTTTCTTT. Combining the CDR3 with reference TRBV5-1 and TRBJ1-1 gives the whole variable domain KAGVTQTPRYLIKTRGQQVTLSCSPISGHRSVSWYQQTPGQGLQFLFEYFSETQRNKGNFPGRFSGRQFSNSRSEMNVSTLELGDSALYLCASSSLDTRNTEAFFGQGTRLTVV.

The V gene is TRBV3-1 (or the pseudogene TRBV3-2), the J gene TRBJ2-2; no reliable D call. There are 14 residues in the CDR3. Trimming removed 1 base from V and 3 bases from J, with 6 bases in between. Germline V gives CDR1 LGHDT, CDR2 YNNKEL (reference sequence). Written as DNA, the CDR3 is TGTGCCAGCAGCCAAGGACAATACACCGGGGAGCTGTTTTTT. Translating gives CASSQGQYTGELFF.

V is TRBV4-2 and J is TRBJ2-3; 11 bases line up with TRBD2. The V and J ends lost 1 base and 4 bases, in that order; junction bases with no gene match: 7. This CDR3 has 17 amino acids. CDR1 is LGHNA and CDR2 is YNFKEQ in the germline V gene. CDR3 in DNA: TGTGCCAGCAGCCAAGCCTTAGCGGGGGGGCTCGCAGATACGCAGTATTTT. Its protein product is CASSQALAGGLADTQYF.

CDR3 sequence: CASSLFEGGLSGNEQFF. As DNA, the CDR3 is TGTGCCAGCAGCTTATTTGAGGGAGGGCTCTCCGGCAATGAGCAGTTCTTC. The rearrangement links TRBV7-3 to TRBJ2-1, with 7 bases fitting TRBD2. The J segment lost 6 bases and the V segment lost 2 bases, leaving 13 bases of the junction unmatched. Looked up from germline, CDR1 is SGHTA and CDR2 is FQGTGA. The CDR3 sequence is 17 residues long.

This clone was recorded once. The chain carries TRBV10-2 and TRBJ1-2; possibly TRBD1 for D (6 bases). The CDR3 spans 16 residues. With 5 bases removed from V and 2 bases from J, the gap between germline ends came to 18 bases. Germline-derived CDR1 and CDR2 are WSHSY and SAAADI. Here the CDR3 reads CASSSSGGLRNYGYTF. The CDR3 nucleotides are TGCGCCAGCAGTTCAAGTGGGGGCCTTCGCAACTATGGCTACACCTTC.

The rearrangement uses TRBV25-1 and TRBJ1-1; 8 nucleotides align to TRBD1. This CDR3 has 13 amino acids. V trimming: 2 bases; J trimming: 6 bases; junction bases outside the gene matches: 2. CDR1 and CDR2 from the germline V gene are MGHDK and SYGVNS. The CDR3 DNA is TGTGCCAGCAGTGAACAGGGGGCATCTGAAGCTTTCTTT. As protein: CASSEQGASEAFF.

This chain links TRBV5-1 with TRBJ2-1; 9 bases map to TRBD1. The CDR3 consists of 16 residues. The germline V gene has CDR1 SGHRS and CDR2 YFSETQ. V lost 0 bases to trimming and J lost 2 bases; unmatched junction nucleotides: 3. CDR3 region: CASSLGDRVPYNEQFF. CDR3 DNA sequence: TGCGCCAGCAGCTTGGGGGACAGGGTCCCCTACAATGAGCAGTTCTTC.

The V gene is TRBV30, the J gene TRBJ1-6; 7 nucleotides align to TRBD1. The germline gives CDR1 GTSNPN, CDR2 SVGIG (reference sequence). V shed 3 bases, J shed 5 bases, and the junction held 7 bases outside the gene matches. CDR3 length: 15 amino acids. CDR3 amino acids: CAWRSPGQNNSPLHF. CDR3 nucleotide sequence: TGTGCCTGGAGATCTCCGGGACAGAATAATTCACCCCTCCACTTT.

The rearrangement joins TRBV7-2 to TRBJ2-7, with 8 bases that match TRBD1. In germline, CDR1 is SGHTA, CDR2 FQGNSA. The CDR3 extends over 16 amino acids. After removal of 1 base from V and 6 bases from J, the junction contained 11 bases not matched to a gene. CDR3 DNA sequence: TGTGCCAGCAGCTTAGTTGCAGGGGGCCCTGCCGGCGAGCAGTACTTC. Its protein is CASSLVAGGPAGEQYF.

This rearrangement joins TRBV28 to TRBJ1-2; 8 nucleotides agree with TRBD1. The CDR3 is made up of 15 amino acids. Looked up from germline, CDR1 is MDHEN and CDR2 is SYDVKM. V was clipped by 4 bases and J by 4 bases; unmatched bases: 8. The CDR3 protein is CASSSAFRGLYGYTF. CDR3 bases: TGTGCCAGCAGTTCCGCCTTCAGGGGGCTCTATGGCTACACCTTC.

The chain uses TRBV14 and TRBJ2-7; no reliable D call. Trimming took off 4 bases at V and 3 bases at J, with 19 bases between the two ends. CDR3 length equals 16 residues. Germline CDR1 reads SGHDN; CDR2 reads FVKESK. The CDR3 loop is CASSRYAGRIRYEQYF. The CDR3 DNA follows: TGTGCCAGCAGCCGCTACGCAGGCAGGATCCGCTACGAGCAGTACTTC.

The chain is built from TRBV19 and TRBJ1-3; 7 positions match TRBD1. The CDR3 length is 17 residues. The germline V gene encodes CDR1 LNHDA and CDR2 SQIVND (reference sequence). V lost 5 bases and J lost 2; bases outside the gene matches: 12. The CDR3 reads CASSAPGQVFTGNTIYF. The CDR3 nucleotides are TGTGCCAGTAGTGCCCCCGGACAGGTTTTCACTGGAAACACCATATATTTT.

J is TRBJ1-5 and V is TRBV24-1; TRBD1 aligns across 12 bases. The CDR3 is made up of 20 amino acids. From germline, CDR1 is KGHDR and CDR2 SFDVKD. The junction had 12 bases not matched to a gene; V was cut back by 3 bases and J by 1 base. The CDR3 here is CATSDRGAGTGGTSNQPQHF. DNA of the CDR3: TGTGCCACCAGTGATCGGGGGGCCGGGACAGGGGGCACAAGCAATCAGCCCCAGCATTTT.

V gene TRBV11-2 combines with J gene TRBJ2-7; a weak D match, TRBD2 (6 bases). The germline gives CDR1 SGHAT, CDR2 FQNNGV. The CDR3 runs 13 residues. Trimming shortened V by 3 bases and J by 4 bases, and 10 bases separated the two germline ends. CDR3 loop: CASSFASAYEQYF. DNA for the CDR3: TGTGCCAGCAGCTTCGCTAGCGCGTACGAGCAGTACTTC.

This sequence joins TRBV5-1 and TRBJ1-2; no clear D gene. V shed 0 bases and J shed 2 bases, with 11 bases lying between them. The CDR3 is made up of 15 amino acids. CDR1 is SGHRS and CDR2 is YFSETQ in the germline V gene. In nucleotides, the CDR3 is TGCGCCAGCAGCTTGGATCGGGGAAACAACTATGGCTACACCTTC. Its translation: CASSLDRGNNYGYTF.

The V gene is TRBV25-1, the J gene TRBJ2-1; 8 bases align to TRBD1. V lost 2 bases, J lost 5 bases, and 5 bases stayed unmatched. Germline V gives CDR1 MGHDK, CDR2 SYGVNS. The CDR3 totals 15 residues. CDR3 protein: CASSEAPDRDNEQFF. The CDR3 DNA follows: TGTGCCAGCAGTGAAGCCCCGGACAGGGACAATGAGCAGTTCTTC.

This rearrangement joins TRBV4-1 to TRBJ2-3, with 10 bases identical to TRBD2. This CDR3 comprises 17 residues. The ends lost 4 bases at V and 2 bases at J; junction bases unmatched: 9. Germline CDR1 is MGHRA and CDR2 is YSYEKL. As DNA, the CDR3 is TGCGCCAGCAGCCTAAGCCCCAGCGGGAGGGCCACAGATACGCAGTATTTT. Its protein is CASSLSPSGRATDTQYF.

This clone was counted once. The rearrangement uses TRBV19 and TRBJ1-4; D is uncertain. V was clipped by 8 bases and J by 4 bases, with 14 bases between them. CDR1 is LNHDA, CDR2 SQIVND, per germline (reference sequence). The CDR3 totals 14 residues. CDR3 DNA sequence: TGTGCCAGTCCTCAAGGCGGCGGTAATGAAAAACTGTTTTTT. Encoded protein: CASPQGGGNEKLFF.

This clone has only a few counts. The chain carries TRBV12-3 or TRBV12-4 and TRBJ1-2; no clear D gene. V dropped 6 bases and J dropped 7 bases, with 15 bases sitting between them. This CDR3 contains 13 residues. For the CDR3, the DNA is TGTGCCAGCAGGATAACAGCATCTGGTGGCTACACCTTC. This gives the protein CASRITASGGYTF.

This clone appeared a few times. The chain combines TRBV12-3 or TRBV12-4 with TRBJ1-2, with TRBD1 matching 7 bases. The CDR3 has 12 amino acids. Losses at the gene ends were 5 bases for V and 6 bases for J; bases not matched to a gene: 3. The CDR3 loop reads CASSATGHGYTF. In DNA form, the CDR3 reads TGTGCCAGCAGTGCGACAGGGCATGGCTACACCTTC.

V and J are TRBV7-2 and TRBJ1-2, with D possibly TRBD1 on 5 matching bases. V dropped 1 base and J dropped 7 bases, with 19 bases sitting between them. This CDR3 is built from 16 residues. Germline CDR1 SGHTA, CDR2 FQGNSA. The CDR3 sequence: CASSLVWGEGVSGYTF. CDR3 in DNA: TGTGCCAGCAGCTTAGTATGGGGCGAAGGTGTTTCTGGCTACACCTTC. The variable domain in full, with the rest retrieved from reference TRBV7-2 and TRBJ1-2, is GAGVSQSPSNKVTEKGKDVELRCDPISGHTALYWYRQSLGQGLEFLIYFQGNSAPDKSGLPSDRFSAERTGGSVSTLTIQRTQQEDSAVYLCASSLVWGEGVSGYTFGSGTRLTVV.

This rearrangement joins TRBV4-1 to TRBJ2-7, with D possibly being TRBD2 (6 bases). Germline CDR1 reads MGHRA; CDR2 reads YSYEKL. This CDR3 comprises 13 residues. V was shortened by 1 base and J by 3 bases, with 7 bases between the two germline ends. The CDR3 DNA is TGCGCCAGCAGCCAAGGTAGCGGCTACGAGCAGTACTTC. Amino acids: CASSQGSGYEQYF.

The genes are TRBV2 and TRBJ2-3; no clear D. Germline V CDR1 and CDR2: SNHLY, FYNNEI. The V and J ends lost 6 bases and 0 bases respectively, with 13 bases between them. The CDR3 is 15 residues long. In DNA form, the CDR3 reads TGTGCCAGCAGAGAGACACATAGTAGCACAGATACGCAGTATTTT. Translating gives CASRETHSSTDTQYF.

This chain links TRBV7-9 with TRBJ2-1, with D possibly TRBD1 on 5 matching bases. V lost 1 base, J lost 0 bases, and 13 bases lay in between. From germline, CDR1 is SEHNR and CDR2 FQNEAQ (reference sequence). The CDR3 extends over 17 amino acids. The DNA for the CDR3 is TGTGCCAGCAGCTTAGGTACAGGTCAGAGCTCCTACAATGAGCAGTTCTTC. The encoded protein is CASSLGTGQSSYNEQFF.

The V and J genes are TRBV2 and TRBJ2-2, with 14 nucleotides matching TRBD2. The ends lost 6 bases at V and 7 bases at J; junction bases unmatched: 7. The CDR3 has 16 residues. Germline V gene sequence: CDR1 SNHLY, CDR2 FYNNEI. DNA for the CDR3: TGTGCCAGCAGGGAGGGACTAGCGGGGGCAGGCGGGGAGCTGTTTTTT. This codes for CASREGLAGAGGELFF. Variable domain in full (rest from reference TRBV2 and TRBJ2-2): EPEVTQTPSHQVTQMGQEVILRCVPISNHLYFYWYRQILGQKVEFLVSFYNNEISEKSEIFDDQFSVERPDGSNFTLKIRSTKLEDSAMYFCASREGLAGAGGELFFGEGSRLTVL.

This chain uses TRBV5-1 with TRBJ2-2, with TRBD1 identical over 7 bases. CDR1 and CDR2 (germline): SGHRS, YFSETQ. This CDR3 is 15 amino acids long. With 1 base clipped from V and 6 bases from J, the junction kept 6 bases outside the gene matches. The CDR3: CASSLITQGAGELFF. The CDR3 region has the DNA TGCGCCAGCAGCTTGATAACTCAGGGGGCCGGGGAGCTGTTTTTT.

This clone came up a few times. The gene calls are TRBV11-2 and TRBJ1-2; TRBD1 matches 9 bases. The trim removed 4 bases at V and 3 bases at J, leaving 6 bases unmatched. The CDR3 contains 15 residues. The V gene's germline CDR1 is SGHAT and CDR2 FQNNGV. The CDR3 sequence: CASSSGQGYDYGYTF. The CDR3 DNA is TGTGCCAGCAGCTCGGGACAGGGTTACGACTATGGCTACACCTTC.